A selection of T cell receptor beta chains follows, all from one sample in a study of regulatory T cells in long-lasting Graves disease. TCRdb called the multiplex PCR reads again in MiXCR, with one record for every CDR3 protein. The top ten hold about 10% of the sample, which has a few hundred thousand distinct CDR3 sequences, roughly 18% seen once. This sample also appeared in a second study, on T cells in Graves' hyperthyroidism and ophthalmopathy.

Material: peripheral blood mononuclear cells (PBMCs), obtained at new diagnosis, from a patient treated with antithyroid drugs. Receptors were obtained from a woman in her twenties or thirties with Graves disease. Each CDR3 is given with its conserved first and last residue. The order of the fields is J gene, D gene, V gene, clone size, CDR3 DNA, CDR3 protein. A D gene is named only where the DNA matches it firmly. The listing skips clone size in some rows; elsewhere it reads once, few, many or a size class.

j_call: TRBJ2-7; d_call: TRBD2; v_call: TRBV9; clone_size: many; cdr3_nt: TGTGCCAGCAGCGTGGCTAGCGGGACGTACGAGCAGTACTTC; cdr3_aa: CASSVASGTYEQYF
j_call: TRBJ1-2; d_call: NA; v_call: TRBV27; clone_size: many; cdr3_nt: TGTGCCAGCAGTTCCCACCGGACAGACCTCTATGGCTACACCTTC; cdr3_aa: CASSSHRTDLYGYTF
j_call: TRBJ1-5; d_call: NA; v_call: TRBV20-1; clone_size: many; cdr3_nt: TGCAGTGCCAGACTCAAGCGGGGGGTCAAGCCCCAGCATTTT; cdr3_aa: CSARLKRGVKPQHF
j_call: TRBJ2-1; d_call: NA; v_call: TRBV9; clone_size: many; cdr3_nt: TGTGCCAGCAGCGTAGTCGGCGGGGTCTCCTACAATGAGCAGTTCTTC; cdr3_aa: CASSVVGGVSYNEQFF
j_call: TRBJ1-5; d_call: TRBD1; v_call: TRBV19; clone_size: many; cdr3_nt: TGTGCCAGTAGGGGACAGATTAGCAATCAGCCCCAGCATTTT; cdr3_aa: CASRGQISNQPQHF
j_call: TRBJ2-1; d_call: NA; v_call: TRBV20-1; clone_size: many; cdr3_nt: TGCAGTGCTAGAGATATAGCGAACAATGAGCAGTTCTTC; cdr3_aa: CSARDIANNEQFF
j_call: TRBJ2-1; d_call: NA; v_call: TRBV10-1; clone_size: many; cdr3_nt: TGCGCCAGCAGTGAGTCCCTACTGGATGAGCAGTTCTTC; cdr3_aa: CASSESLLDEQFF
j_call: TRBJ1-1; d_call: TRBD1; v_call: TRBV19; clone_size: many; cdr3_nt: TGTGCCAGTACACGGACAGGGGGGGCGAACACTGAAGCTTTCTTT; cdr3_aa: CASTRTGGANTEAFF
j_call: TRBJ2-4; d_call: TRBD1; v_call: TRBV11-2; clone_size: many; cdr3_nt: TGTGCCAGCAGCTTACGGGGTCAGGGACAGGGATTAAACATTCAGTACTTC; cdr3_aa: CASSLRGQGQGLNIQYF
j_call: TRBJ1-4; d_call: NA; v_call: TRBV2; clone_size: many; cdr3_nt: TGTGCCAGCAGGCTCGGAGGGGAGGGTGAAAAACTGTTTTTT; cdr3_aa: CASRLGGEGEKLFF
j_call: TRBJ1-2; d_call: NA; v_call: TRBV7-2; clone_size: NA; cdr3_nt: TGTGCCAGCAGCCCAACATACGGGGTGACGAACTATGGCTACACCTTC; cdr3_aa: CASSPTYGVTNYGYTF
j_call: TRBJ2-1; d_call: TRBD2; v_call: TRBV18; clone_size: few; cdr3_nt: TGTGCCAGCTCACCGGGACTAGGGGGAGTGTACGATGAGCAGTTCTTC; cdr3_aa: CASSPGLGGVYDEQFF
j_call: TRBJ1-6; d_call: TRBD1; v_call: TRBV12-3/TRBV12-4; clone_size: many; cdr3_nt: TGTGCCAGCACTCGGGACAGGGCCGATAATTCACCCCTCCACTTT; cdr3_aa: CASTRDRADNSPLHF
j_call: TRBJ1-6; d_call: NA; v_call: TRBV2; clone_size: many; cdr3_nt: TGTGCCAGCAGTGACCAGTTAAGGCCCTATAATTCACCCCTCCACTTT; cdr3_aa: CASSDQLRPYNSPLHF
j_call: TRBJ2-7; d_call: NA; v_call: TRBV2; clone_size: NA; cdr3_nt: TGTGCCAGCAGTTCAAAATACGAGCAGTACTTC; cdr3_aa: CASSSKYEQYF
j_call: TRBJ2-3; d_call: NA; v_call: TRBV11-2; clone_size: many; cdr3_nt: TGTGCCAGCAGCGAATCGTGGGGCACAGATACGCAGTATTTT; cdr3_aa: CASSESWGTDTQYF
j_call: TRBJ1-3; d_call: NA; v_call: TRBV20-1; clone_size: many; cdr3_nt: TGCAGTGCTAGCCCCTCGAGCTGGGGAGGAAACACCATATATTTT; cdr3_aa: CSASPSSWGGNTIYF
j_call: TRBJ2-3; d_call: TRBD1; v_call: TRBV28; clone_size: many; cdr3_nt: TGTGCCAGCACCGGGACAGTTTATAGCACAGATACGCAGTATTTT; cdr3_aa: CASTGTVYSTDTQYF
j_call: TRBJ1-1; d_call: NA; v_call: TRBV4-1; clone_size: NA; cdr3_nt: TGCGCCAGCAGCCAGGGGGAGGGCACTGAAGCTCTCTTT; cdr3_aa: CASSQGEGTEALF
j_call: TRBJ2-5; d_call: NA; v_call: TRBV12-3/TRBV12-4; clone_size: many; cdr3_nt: TGTGCCAGCAGCTCCCCGGGGTTTTCTCCCGGGGAGACCCAGTACTTC; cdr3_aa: CASSSPGFSPGETQYF
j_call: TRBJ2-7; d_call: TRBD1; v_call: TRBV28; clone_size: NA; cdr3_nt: TGTGCCAGCAGTCCCCGGACAGGGTGGGTGGAGCAGTACTTC; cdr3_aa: CASSPRTGWVEQYF
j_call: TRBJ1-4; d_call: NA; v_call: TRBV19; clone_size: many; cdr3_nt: TGTGCCAGTAGCAGCGGTTGGAGTGAAAAACTGTTTTTT; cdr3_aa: CASSSGWSEKLFF
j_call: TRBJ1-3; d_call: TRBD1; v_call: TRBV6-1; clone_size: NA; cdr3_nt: TGTGCCACCGTCCCCCGGGACAGGGAGGCCGGCACCATATATTTT; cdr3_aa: CATVPRDREAGTIYF
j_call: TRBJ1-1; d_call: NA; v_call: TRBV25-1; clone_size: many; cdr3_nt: TGTGCCAGCAGTGACCCCGGGACGGGGAACACTGAAGCTTTCTTT; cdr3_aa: CASSDPGTGNTEAFF
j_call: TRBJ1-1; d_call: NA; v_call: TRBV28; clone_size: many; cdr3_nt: TGTGCCAGCAGGTCCCCTGCGAACACTGAAGCTTTCTTT; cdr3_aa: CASRSPANTEAFF
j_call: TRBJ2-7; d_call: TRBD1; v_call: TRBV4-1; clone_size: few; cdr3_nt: TGCGCCAGCAGCCACACGCCGGGACAGGGGTCCTACGAGCAGTACTTC; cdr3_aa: CASSHTPGQGSYEQYF
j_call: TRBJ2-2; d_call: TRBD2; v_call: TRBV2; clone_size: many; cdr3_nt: TGTGCCAGCAGTCTTAGCGGGAGGTACCGTACCGGGGAGCTGTTTTTT; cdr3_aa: CASSLSGRYRTGELFF
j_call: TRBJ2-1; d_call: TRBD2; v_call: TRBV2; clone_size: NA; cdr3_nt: TGTGCCAGCAGGCTTTGGGAGGGCTCCTACAATGAGCAGTTCTTC; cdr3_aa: CASRLWEGSYNEQFF
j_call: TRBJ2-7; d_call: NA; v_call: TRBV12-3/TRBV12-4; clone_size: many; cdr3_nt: TGTGCCAGCAGCCACCGACGGAACAGAGGCTCCTACGAGCAGTACTTC; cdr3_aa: CASSHRRNRGSYEQYF
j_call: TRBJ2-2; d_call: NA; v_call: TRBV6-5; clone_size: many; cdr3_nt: TGTGCCAGCAGTTATCAGAACACCGGGGAGCTGTTTTTT; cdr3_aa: CASSYQNTGELFF
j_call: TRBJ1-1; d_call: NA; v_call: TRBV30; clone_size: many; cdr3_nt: TGTGCCTGGAGCCCCATAGGGGTACGTGGAGACACTGAAGCTTTCTTT; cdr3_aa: CAWSPIGVRGDTEAFF
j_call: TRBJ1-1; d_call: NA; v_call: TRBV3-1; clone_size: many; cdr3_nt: TGTGCCAGCAGCCAAGTTCGCATCGGGGTTGGAACTGAAGCTTTCTTT; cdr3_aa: CASSQVRIGVGTEAFF
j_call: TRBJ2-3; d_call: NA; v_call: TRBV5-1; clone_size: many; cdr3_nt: TGCGCCAGCAGCGCTCAAGCTACAGATACGCAGTATTTT; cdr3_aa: CASSAQATDTQYF
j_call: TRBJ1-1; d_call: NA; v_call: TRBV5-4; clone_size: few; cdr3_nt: TGTGCCAGCAGCCCTCGGGAGGGGTTCGGCACTGAAGCTTTCTTT; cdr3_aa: CASSPREGFGTEAFF
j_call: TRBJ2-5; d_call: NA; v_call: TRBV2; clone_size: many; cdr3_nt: TGTGCCAGCAGTGACAGACTCTCGGGGAAAGAGACCCAGTACTTC; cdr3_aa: CASSDRLSGKETQYF
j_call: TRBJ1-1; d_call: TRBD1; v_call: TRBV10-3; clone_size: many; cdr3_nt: TGTGCCATCAGTGGACAGGGAGGCACTGAAGCTTTCTTT; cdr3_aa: CAISGQGGTEAFF
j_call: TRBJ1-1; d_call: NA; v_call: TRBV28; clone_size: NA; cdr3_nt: TGTGCGACCGGGGGGCGCGTTGAAGCTTTCTTT; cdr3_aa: CATGGRVEAFF
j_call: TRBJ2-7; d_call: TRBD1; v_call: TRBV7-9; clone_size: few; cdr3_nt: TGTGCCAGCAGCAACCTCCAGGACAGGGGGTTAAACGAGCAGTACTTC; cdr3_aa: CASSNLQDRGLNEQYF
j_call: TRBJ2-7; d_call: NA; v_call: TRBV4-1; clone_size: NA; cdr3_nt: TGCGCCAGCAGCCAAGATCAAAGGGTGTTGTACGAGCAGTACTTC; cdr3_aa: CASSQDQRVLYEQYF
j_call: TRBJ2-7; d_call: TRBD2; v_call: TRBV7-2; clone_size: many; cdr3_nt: TGTGCCAGCAGCCCCCGGGACTACCGGCCGGACGAGCAGTACTTC; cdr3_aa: CASSPRDYRPDEQYF
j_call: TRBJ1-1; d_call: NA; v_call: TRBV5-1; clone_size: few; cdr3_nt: TGCGCCAGCAGCTTGTTGCGGGGGTCCACTGAAGCTTTCTTT; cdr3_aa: CASSLLRGSTEAFF
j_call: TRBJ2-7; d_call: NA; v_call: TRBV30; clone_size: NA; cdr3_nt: TGTGCCTGGAGAAGGGCCGGGGAATTGCTGACCTACGAGCAGTACTTC; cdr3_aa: CAWRRAGELLTYEQYF
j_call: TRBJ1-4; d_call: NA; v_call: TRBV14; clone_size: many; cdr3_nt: TGTGCCAGCAGCCCGGGACATTTACGGGAAAAACTGTTTTTT; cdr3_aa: CASSPGHLREKLFF